The clone carrying this T cell receptor beta chain showed up many times. What it binds is unknown. In germline, CDR1 is SGHAT, CDR2 FQDESV (reference sequence). The CDR3 totals 15 residues. V was shortened by 5 bases and J by 1 base, with 14 bases between the two germline ends. These data come from a study of CD8 T cells in ankylosing spondylitis. The study's findings and limits: Typical of ankylosing spondylitis blood, it appeared, was a TCR beta motif of under 10 highly homologous variants. Clones linked to disease were reported to show significant enrichment in matched ankylosing spondylitis synovial fluid.

Quantitative 5'-RACE with molecular barcodes was used to make the TCR beta libraries. A single record per CDR3 protein comes from TCRdb applying MiXCR to the 5' RACE reads. The top ten hold approximately 4% of the sample, which has about 460,000 distinct CDR3 sequences, approximately 5% seen once. The sequenced sample consisted of blood, either unsorted or a sorted T cell fraction (not recorded which). This sequence was found in a male donor with ankylosing spondylitis. The chain is built from TRBV11-1 and TRBJ1-1, with a possible D match to TRBD1 (6 bases). The DNA of the CDR3 is TGTGCCAGCAGCCGACCAGGGGACCCGAACACTGAAGCTTTCTTT. Translation gives CASSRPGDPNTEAFF.